The T cell receptor (beta chain) described here comes from a study of OX40 agonist ivuxolimab in advanced cancers. At the level of the study: Hepatocellular carcinoma, melanoma, renal cell or head and neck cancer affected the dose-escalation patients. Males comprised 70% to 90% of the group, whose mean age was approximately 62 years (range about 20 to 90).

Of note for this clone: Its antigen is still unknown.

Sampled blood was obtained at baseline, cycle 4 day 1, and cycle 7 day 1. Findings of the study overall: Expanded clones belonging to CD8+ T cells outnumbered, on average, those of CD4+.

Assay: immunoSEQ multiplex PCR; the TCRdb copy retains only in-frame clones and omits some. The sample contains about 67,000 clones, 75% to 90% of which appear only once. This CDR3 comprises 13 residues. Germline CDR1 reads MDHEN; CDR2 reads SYDVKM. With 5 bases removed from V and 5 bases from J, the gap between germline ends came to 10 bases. This TCR was sampled from an adult with an advanced solid tumor such as melanoma, head and neck, liver or kidney cancer. This specimen was CD4+ or CD8+ T cells sorted from blood, taken in a trial of the OX40 agonist ivuxolimab. This rearrangement joins TRBV28 to TRBJ2-1, with a tentative D call TRBD1 (5 bases). The CDR3 loop reads CASSPQVHNEQFF. The CDR3 DNA reads as TGTGCCAGCAGTCCACAGGTACACAATGAGCAGTTCTTC.